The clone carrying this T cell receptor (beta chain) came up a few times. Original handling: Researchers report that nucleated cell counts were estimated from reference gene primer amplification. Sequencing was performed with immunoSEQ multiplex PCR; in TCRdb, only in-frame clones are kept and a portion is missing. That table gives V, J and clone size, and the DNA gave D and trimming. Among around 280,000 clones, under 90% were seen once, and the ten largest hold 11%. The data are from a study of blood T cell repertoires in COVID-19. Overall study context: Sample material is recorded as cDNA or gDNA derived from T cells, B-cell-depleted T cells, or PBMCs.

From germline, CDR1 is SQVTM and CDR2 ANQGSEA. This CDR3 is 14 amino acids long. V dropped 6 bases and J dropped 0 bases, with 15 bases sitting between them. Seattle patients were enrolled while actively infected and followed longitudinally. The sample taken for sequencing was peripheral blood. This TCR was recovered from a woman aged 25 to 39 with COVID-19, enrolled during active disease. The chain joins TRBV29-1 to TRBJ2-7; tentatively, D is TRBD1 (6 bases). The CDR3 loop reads CSVRPRGSSYEQYF. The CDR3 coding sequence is TGCAGCGTCCGCCCGAGGGGGAGCTCCTACGAGCAGTACTTC.